The T cell receptor (beta chain) described here comes from a study of blood T cell repertoires in COVID-19. On the study more broadly: Acute and convalescent COVID-19 specimens originated in the United States, Italy and Spain.

Patients at the Seattle site were enrolled during active infection and followed longitudinally. This clone has just one count. Libraries were prepared by immunoSEQ multiplex PCR; TCRdb keeps only in-frame clonotypes and omits some of them. The profile covers some 290,000 clones, with roughly 86% appearing a single time and approximately 11% taken by the ten largest. The germline gives CDR1 MNHNS, CDR2 SASEGT. The CDR3 spans 12 residues. V gave up 5 bases and J gave up 3 bases, with 8 bases separating them. The chain recombines TRBV6-1 with TRBJ2-7; D gene unclear. This receptor was taken from a woman aged 25 to 45 with COVID-19, enrolled during active disease. Material: peripheral blood. This CDR3 reads CASSPSGYEQYF. The CDR3 DNA sequence: TGTGCCAGCAGTCCCAGTGGCTACGAGCAGTACTTC.